Below are 5 T cell receptor beta chains sequenced from a single sample in a study of blood T cell repertoires in COVID-19. Assay: immunoSEQ multiplex PCR; the TCRdb copy retains only in-frame clones and omits some. The repertoire holds under 500,000 clones, with roughly 90% as singletons. Sequencing was performed on peripheral blood. The origin of the receptors is a woman in her 30s with acute or convalescent COVID-19.

The chain is built from TRBV19 and TRBJ1-2; no definite D call. The CDR3 consists of 12 residues. Germline V CDR1 and CDR2: LNHDA, SQIVND (reference sequence). V dropped 8 bases and J dropped 0 bases, with 7 bases sitting between them. The CDR3 bases are TGTGCCAGTTTACAGCCTAACTATGGCTACACCTTC. It yields the protein CASLQPNYGYTF.

This chain links TRBV4-2 with TRBJ2-3, with TRBD2 matching over 8 bases. Germline-derived CDR1 and CDR2 are LGHNA and YNFKEQ. V was clipped by 1 base and J by 0 bases; unmatched bases: 6. This CDR3 is built from 17 residues. The CDR3: CASSQASAGGSTDTQYF. Written as DNA, the CDR3 is TGTGCCAGCAGCCAAGCTTCGGCGGGGGGTAGCACAGATACGCAGTATTTT.

There are many counts of this clone. The chain combines TRBV25-1 with TRBJ1-3; D is possibly TRBD1 (5 bases). This CDR3 has 14 residues. Trimming stripped 3 bases from V and 4 bases from J, with 10 bases between. CDR1 MGHDK and CDR2 SYGVNS come from the germline V gene. Written as DNA, the CDR3 is TGTGCCAGCAGTGATCCAGGGCAAGGAAACACCATATATTTT. It codes for CASSDPGQGNTIYF.

J is TRBJ2-4 and V is TRBV6-2 or TRBV6-3, with 10 bases identical to TRBD2. Germline CDR1 is MNHEY and CDR2 is SVGEGT. V lost 5 bases to trimming and J lost 8 bases; unmatched junction nucleotides: 6. CDR3 length equals 14 residues. CDR3: CASSPTSGVDIQYF. CDR3 bases: TGTGCCAGCAGTCCCACTAGCGGGGTTGACATTCAGTACTTC.

The V gene is TRBV11-2, the J gene TRBJ2-2; D possibly corresponds to TRBD1 (5 bases). This CDR3 region has 14 residues. Trimming pared 1 base from V and 3 bases from J, leaving 6 bases between. Germline-derived CDR1 and CDR2 are SGHAT and FQNNGV. DNA for the CDR3: TGTGCCAGCAGCTTAGGGGGCTACACCGGGGAGCTGTTTTTT. Protein: CASSLGGYTGELFF.